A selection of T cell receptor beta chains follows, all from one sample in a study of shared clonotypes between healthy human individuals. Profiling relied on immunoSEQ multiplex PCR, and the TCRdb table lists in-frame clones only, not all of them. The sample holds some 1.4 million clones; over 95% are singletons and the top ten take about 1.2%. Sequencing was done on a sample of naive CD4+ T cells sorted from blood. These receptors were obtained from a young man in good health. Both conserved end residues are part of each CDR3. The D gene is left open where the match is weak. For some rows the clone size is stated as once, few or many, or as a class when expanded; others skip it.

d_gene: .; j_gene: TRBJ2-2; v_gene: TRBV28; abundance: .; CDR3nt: TGTGCCAGCAGGGGTAACACCGGGGAGCTGTTTTTT; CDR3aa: CASRGNTGELFF
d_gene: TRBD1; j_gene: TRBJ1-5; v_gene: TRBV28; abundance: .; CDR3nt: TGTGCCAGCAGATCCGGGACAGGGGGTCAGCCCCAGCATTTT; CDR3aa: CASRSGTGGQPQHF
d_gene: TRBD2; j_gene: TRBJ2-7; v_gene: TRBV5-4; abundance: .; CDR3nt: TGTGCCAGCAGCGTAAGCGGGAGGGCCTCCTACGAGCAGTACTTC; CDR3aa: CASSVSGRASYEQYF
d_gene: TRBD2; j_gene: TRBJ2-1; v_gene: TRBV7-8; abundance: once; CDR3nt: TGTGCCAGCAGCCCTTCAATCTGGACTAGCGGGGTATACAATGAGCAGTTCTTC; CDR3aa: CASSPSIWTSGVYNEQFF
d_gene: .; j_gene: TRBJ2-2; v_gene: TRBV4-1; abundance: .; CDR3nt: TGCGCCAGCAGCCATCTGGGCTTCCAGAACACCGGGGAGCTGTTTTTT; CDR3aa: CASSHLGFQNTGELFF
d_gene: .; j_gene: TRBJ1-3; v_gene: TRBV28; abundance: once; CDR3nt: TGTGCCAGCAGTTTCGGGATGCGAAACACCATATATTTT; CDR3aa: CASSFGMRNTIYF
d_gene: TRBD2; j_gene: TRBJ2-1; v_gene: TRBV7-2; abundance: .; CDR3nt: TGTGCCAGCAGCCCCCGACTAGCGGGGAACAATGAGCAGTTCTTC; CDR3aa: CASSPRLAGNNEQFF
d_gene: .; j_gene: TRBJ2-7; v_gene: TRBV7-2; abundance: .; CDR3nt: TGTGCCAGCAGCCCTAGAGGGGGGTCCTACGAGCAGTACTTC; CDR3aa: CASSPRGGSYEQYF
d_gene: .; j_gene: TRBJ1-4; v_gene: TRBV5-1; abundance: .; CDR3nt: TGCGCCAGCAGAAGAAGGACAGTTAATGAAAAACTGTTTTTT; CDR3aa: CASRRRTVNEKLFF
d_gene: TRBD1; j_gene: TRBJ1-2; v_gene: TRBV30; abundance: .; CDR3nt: TGTGCCTGGAGGGCGGGACAGCTATATGGCTACACCTTC; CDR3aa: CAWRAGQLYGYTF
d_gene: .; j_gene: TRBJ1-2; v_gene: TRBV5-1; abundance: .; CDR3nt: TGCGCCAGCAGCTTGGTGTCCGGGGACTATGGCTACACCTTC; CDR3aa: CASSLVSGDYGYTF
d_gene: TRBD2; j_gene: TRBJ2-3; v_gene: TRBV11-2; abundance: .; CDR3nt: TGTGCCAGCAGCTTACTCGGCGTCCGGACTAGAAATTCGGATACGCAGTATTTT; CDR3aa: CASSLLGVRTRNSDTQYF
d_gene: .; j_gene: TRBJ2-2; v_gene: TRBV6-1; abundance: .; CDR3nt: TGTGCCAGCAGTGAACCAGGGAGGCCCGGGGAGCTGTTTTTT; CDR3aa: CASSEPGRPGELFF
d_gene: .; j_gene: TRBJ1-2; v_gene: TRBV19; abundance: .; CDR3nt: TGTGCCAGTAGTATGTCGGGGGGTAGTGGCTACACCTTC; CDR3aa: CASSMSGGSGYTF
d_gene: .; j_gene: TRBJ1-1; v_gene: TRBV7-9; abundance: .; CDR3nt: TGTGCCAGCAGCCCAACCGCGACAAGACTCACTGAAGCTTTCTTT; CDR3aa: CASSPTATRLTEAFF
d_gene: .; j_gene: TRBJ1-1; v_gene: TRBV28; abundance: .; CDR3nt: TGTGCCAGCAGAGTACTCCTAGGTGGGGCTTTCTTT; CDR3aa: CASRVLLGGAFF
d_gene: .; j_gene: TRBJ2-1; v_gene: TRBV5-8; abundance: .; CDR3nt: TGTGCCAGCAGCCTCCGGGCCGTGGCCTACAATGAGCAGTTCTTC; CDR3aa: CASSLRAVAYNEQFF
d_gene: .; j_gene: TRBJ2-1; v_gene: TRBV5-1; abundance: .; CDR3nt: TGCGCCAGCAGCGATCCCCGGGACACTTACAATGAGCAGTTCTTC; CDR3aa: CASSDPRDTYNEQFF
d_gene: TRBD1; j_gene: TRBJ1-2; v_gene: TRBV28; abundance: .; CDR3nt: TGTGCCAGCAGACAGGGGAGAATCTATGGCTACACCTTC; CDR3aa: CASRQGRIYGYTF
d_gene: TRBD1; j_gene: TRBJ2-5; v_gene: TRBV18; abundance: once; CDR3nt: TGTGCCAGCTCCGGCCAGCAACAGGGGGAGCAAGAGACCCAGTACTTC; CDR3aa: CASSGQQQGEQETQYF
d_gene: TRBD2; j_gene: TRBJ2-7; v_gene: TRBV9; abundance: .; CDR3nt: TGTGCCAGCAGCGTAGCGGGGGCCGGACTAGCTTCCTACGAGCAGTACTTC; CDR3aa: CASSVAGAGLASYEQYF
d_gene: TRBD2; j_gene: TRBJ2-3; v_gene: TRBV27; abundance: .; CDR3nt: TGTGCCAGCAGTTTGAGCGGGAGGGTCACAGATACGCAGTATTTT; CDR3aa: CASSLSGRVTDTQYF
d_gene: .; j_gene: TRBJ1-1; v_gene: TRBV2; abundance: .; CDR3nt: TGTGCCAGCTCCTCGCGGTTGAACACTGAAGCTTTCTTT; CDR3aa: CASSSRLNTEAFF
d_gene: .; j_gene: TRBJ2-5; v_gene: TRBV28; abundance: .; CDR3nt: TGTGCCAGCAATAACCAAGAGACCCAGTACTTC; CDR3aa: CASNNQETQYF
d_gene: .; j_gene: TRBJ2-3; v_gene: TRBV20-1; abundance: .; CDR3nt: TGCAGTGCTAGACCCGTAGATACGCAGTATTTT; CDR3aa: CSARPVDTQYF
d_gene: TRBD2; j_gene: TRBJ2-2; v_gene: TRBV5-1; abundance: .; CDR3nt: TGCGCCAGCAGCTTTTTTTTTGCTAGCGGGAGGGCAAACACCGGGGAGCTGTTTTTT; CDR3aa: CASSFFFASGRANTGELFF
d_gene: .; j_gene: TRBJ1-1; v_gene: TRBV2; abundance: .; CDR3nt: TGTGCCAGCAGCTTACTACTACAGGGTGGCACTGAAGCTTTCTTT; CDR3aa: CASSLLLQGGTEAFF
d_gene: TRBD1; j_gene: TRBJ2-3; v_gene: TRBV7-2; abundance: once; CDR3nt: TGTGCCAGCAGCCTCGTCCCGGGACAGGGCAGAACCACAGATACGCAGTATTTT; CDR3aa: CASSLVPGQGRTTDTQYF
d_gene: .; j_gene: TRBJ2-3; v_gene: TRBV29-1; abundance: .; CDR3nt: TGCAGCGTCGAGACAGCAGATACGCAGTATTTT; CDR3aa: CSVETADTQYF
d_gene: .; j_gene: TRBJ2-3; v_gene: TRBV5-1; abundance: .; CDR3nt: TGCGCCAGCAGCTTGGCCGGAGTTAGCACAGATACGCAGTATTTT; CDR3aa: CASSLAGVSTDTQYF
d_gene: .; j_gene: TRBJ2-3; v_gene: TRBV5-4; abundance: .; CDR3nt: TGTGCCAGCAGCTTGGTCAGGGGAACAGATACGCAGTATTTT; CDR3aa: CASSLVRGTDTQYF
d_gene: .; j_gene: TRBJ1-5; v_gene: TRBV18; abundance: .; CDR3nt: TGTGCCAGCTCACCTCAGGGAGATCAGCCCCAGCATTTT; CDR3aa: CASSPQGDQPQHF
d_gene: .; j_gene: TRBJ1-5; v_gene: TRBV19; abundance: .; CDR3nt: TGTGCCAGTAGTCCGTGGGAGGGCTTAGGGAATCAGCCCCAGCATTTT; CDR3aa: CASSPWEGLGNQPQHF
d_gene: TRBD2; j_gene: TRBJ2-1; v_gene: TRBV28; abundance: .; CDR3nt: TGTGCGGCTAGCGGCAGCTCCTACAATGAGCAGTTCTTC; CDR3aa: CAASGSSYNEQFF
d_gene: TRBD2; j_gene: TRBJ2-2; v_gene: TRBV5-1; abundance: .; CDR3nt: TGCGCCAGCAGCCCCGGGGGGGCAGCAACCGGGGAGCTGTTTTTT; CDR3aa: CASSPGGAATGELFF
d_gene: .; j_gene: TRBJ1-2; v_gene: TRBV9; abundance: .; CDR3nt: TGTGCCAGCAGCTCCCGAGGGGGTGGCTACACCTTC; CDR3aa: CASSSRGGGYTF
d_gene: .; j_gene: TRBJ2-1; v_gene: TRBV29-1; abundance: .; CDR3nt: TGCAGCGTTGAGAGCTCCTACAATGAGCAGTTCTTC; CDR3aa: CSVESSYNEQFF
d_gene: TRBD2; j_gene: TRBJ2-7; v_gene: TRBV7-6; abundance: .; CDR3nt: TGTGCCAGCAGCTTAGGAGCGGGAGCGGGTGAGCAGTACTTC; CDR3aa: CASSLGAGAGEQYF
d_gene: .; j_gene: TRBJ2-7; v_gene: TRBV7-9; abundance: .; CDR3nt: TGTGCCAGCAGCCGCTCCTACGAGCAGTACTTC; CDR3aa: CASSRSYEQYF
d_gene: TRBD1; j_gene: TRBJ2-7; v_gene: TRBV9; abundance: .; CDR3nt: TGTGCCAGCAGCGTAGACCTGGACAGGACCTACGAGCAGTACTTC; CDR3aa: CASSVDLDRTYEQYF
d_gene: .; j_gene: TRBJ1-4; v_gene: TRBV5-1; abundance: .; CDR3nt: TGCGCCAGCAGCTTCGAGCGGGCAACTAATGAAAAACTGTTTTTT; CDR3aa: CASSFERATNEKLFF
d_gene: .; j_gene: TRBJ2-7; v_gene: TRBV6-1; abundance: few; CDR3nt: TGTGCCAGCAGTGAATTGGGCCAGGGGGGCGAGCAGTACTTC; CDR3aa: CASSELGQGGEQYF
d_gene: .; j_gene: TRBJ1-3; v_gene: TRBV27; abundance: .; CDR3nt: TGTGCCAGCAGACTCACCCTATCTGGAAACACCATATATTTT; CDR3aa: CASRLTLSGNTIYF
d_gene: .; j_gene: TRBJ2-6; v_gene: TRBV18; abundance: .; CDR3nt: TGTGCCAGCTCACCCTTGGGGTTCCGGGCCTCTGGGGCCAACGTCCTGACTTTC; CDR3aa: CASSPLGFRASGANVLTF